This T cell receptor (beta chain) was observed in a study of T cells after yellow fever vaccination. Background on the study: The SMART-Seq v4 Ultra Low Input method served to prepare the low-cell-number fractions.

TCRdb reprocessed the 5' RACE reads via MiXCR and lists one record per CDR3 protein. The data hold some 97,000 distinct CDR3 sequences, with around 5.8% observed a single time. The sequence derives from a man aged 18 to 30 who received the YFV17D yellow fever vaccine. Sequenced here: CD8+ T cells sorted from PBMCs, sampled 10 days after the yellow fever booster vaccination.

Written as DNA, the CDR3 is TGCGCCAGCAGCTTCGGGACAGGGGCTGGGGTCCAAGAGACCCAGTACTTC. It encodes CASSFGTGAGVQETQYF. The chain is built from TRBV5-1 and TRBJ2-5, with TRBD1 identical over 10 bases. CDR3 size: 17 residues. Germline V gene data show CDR1 as SGHRS and CDR2 as YFSETQ. The ends lost 2 bases at V and 1 base at J; junction bases unmatched: 8.